A single sample gave rise to the 28 T cell receptor beta chains below, sequenced in a study of breast tumors, draining lymph nodes, adjacent tissues. Breast cancer patients provided tissue from their axillary draining lymph nodes. In TCRdb, the multiplex PCR reads were re-called with MiXCR into one record per CDR3 protein. This table has approximately 280,000 distinct CDR3 sequences, over 25% appearing once. The sequencing sample was made of axillary lymph node tissue. These receptors all come from a female donor with breast cancer. Some clones in this sample may be carry-over from other donors' samples.

This clonotype was counted many times. J is TRBJ2-1 and V is TRBV12-5; D ambiguous. Germline loops: CDR1 LGHNT, CDR2 FRNRAP. This CDR3 spans 13 amino acids. Trimming left V 2 bases short and J 3 bases short, with 5 bases between. CDR3 DNA sequence: TGTGCTAGTGGTTTGTCCAGCTACAATGAGCAGTTCTTC. Protein product: CASGLSSYNEQFF.

The V gene is TRBV6-6, the J gene TRBJ2-7, with TRBD1 matching 7 bases. The better agreement between TRBJ2-1 and the DNA end casts doubt on the J call. Germline CDR1 reads MNHNY; CDR2 reads SVGAGI (reference sequence). CDR3 length: 13 amino acids. This CDR3 is CASSPGQRYEQFF. The DNA for the CDR3 is TGTGCCAGCAGCCCGGGACAGAGATACGAGCAGTTCTTC.

This clonotype was seen more than once but under ten times. This chain joins TRBV27 and TRBJ2-1; D is uncertain. V shed 4 bases and J shed 8 bases, with 15 bases lying between them. The CDR3 extends over 14 amino acids. Germline CDR1 and CDR2: MNHEY and SMNVEV (reference sequence). The CDR3, as DNA: TGTGCCAGCAGTTCCCCCCACTCATACGATGAGCAGTTCTTC. This gives the protein CASSSPHSYDEQFF.

This clonotype was seen at least ten times. The chain employs TRBV11-2 and TRBJ2-5; D is possibly TRBD2 (6 bases). The V end lost 5 bases, the J end lost 4 bases, and 20 bases lay between the germline ends. The germline V gene has CDR1 SGHAT and CDR2 FQNNGV. CDR3 length: 16 residues. DNA of the CDR3: TGTGCCAGCAGCCCCCGACTAGGAGGTGGGGGAGAGACCCAGTACTTC. This gives the protein CASSPRLGGGGETQYF.

In its sample, this clonotype was seen many times. This chain's CDR3 is CASSPQVGGSGGNQPQHF. CDR3 nucleotide sequence: TGTGCCAGCAGCCCTCAAGTCGGGGGGTCCGGTGGCAATCAGCCCCAGCATTTT. This chain joins TRBV7-6 and TRBJ1-5; TRBD1 might be the D (5 bases). This CDR3 is 18 amino acids long. The V end lost 5 bases, the J end lost 2 bases, and 22 bases lay between the germline ends. Per the germline V gene, CDR1 is SGHVS and CDR2 is FNYEAQ.

This clonotype was counted ten times or more. The CDR3 sequence is CATSARGTSGYNEQFF. The CDR3, as DNA: TGTGCCACCAGTGCCAGGGGGACTAGCGGCTACAATGAGCAGTTCTTC. The rearrangement uses TRBV24-1 and TRBJ2-1, with TRBD2 identical over 11 bases. With V trimmed by 5 bases and J by 3 bases, 5 bases remained unmatched. CDR3 length: 16 residues. CDR1 is KGHDR and CDR2 is SFDVKD in the germline V gene.

This clonotype was seen a handful of times. This sequence joins TRBV27 and TRBJ2-7, with 10 bases that match TRBD2. With 3 bases clipped from V and 3 bases from J, the junction kept 8 bases outside the gene matches. Germline V gene sequence: CDR1 MNHEY, CDR2 SMNVEV (reference sequence). This CDR3 is 16 amino acids long. The CDR3 spells CASSFGSGRAFYEQYF. CDR3 nucleotide sequence: TGTGCCAGCAGTTTTGGAAGCGGGAGGGCCTTCTACGAGCAGTACTTC.

Note on this clonotype: The junction and the germline gene differ at one end; a read error may be behind it. The chain is built from TRBV3-1 and TRBJ2-1; TRBD2 is a possible D gene (6 bases). Germline V lookup: CDR1 LGHDT, CDR2 YNNKEL (reference sequence). The CDR3 has 16 amino acids. The CDR3 DNA is TGTGCCAGCAGCCAAGATTTGGGAGGCTCCTACAATGAGCAGCTCTTC. Translating it yields CASSQDLGGSYNEQLF.

V and J are TRBV12-3 or TRBV12-4 and TRBJ1-1; tentatively, D is TRBD1 (6 bases). CDR3 size: 14 residues. Trimming took 5 bases from V and 2 from J, leaving 12 bases between them. The CDR3 protein is CASSLGTTNTEAFF. CDR3 in DNA: TGTGCCAGCAGTCTAGGGACAACAAACACTGAAGCTTTCTTT.

This clonotype was counted many times. The chain employs TRBV29-1 and TRBJ2-5, with D unresolved. Germline V gene sequence: CDR1 SQVTM, CDR2 ANQGSEA. The CDR3 is 10 amino acids. Trimming shortened V by 4 bases and J by 5 bases, and 5 bases separated the two germline ends. In DNA, the CDR3 is TGCAGCGTTGGGATGGAGACCCAGTACTTC. Residues: CSVGMETQYF.

This clonotype appeared many times. J is TRBJ2-1 and V is TRBV7-8; the match to TRBD2 covers 9 bases. V shed 0 bases and J 7 bases; nucleotides not matched to a gene: 16. Germline CDR1 and CDR2: SGHVS and FQNEAQ. CDR3 length equals 19 residues. For the CDR3, the DNA is TGTGCCAGCAGCTTAGCAGGTGGGGGATTAGCGGGAGAGCGGAATGAGCAGTTCTTC. Translating it yields CASSLAGGGLAGERNEQFF.

This clonotype was recorded at least ten times. The chain has TRBV13 and TRBJ2-7; D may be TRBD1 (6 bases). Trimming took 5 bases from V and 5 from J, leaving 19 bases between them. The CDR3 consists of 15 residues. Germline V lookup: CDR1 PRHDT, CDR2 FYEKMQ (reference sequence). The CDR3 loop is CASSPTRYRVHEQYF. Written as DNA, the CDR3 is TGTGCCAGCAGCCCCACAAGATACAGGGTCCACGAGCAGTACTTC.

Ten or more counts support this clonotype. The CDR3 sequence: CASGLNTAGEQYF. CDR3 nucleotides: TGTGCTAGTGGTTTGAATACGGCGGGAGAGCAGTACTTC. The J gene is TRBJ2-7, the V gene TRBV12-5; tentative D call: TRBD2 (6 bases). V lost 2 bases and J 7 bases, leaving 12 bases between the germline ends. This CDR3 spans 13 amino acids. Per germline, CDR1 LGHNT and CDR2 FRNRAP.

In the case of this clonotype: As the CDR3 is not closed by the conserved phenylalanine or tryptophan, this likely results from a read error. V and J are TRBV7-2 and TRBJ1-5, with D hard to call. V gave up 5 bases and J gave up 6 bases, with 11 bases separating them. Germline values: CDR1 SGHTA, CDR2 FQGNSA. The CDR3 consists of 13 residues. The CDR3 DNA reads TGTGCCAGCAGCCCCACTCCAAGTCAGCCCCAGCATCTT. Translation: CASSPTPSQPQHL.

Ten or more counts support this clonotype. V gene TRBV12-3 or TRBV12-4 combines with J gene TRBJ2-5, with 9 bases that match TRBD1. This CDR3 spans 15 amino acids. V lost 3 bases, J lost 4 bases, and 6 bases stayed unmatched. CDR3 in amino acids: CASSLGGQGGETQYF. The CDR3 nucleotides are TGTGCCAGCAGTTTGGGGGGACAGGGAGGAGAGACCCAGTACTTC.

To note about this clonotype: The conserved phenylalanine or tryptophan normally closing the CDR3 is absent here, so this likely arose from a read error. The chain is built from TRBV12-3 or TRBV12-4 and TRBJ1-5, with no clear D. Trimming pared 4 bases from V and 2 bases from J, leaving 12 bases between. The CDR3 spans 15 residues. CDR3 nucleotides: TGTGCCAGCAGTTCCGGGTTGTATGGCAATCAGCCCCAGCATTTG. It codes for CASSSGLYGNQPQHL.

This clonotype was detected ten times or more. The gene calls are TRBV19 and TRBJ2-7; D is undetermined. Germline V CDR1 and CDR2: LNHDA, SQIVND (reference sequence). Trimming took 3 bases from V and 3 from J, leaving 9 bases between them. The CDR3 loop spans 13 amino acids. The CDR3 region is CASSIGRYYEQYF. The CDR3 DNA follows: TGTGCCAGTAGTATCGGCCGATACTACGAGCAGTACTTC.

This clonotype was found many times. The V gene is TRBV6-5, the J gene TRBJ1-5; D is undetermined. Germline lookup yields CDR1 MNHEY and CDR2 SVGAGI. Deletions cut 6 bases from V and 5 bases from J, with 17 bases between. This CDR3 is built from 15 residues. Here the CDR3 DNA reads TGTGCCAGCAGAACAGACTTATACGCGGATCAGCCCCAGCATTTT. This translates into CASRTDLYADQPQHF.

This clonotype was seen repeatedly, ten times or more. The rearrangement joins TRBV10-3 to TRBJ2-7; 10 bases fit TRBD2. Germline CDR1 ENHRY, CDR2 SYGVKD. V lost 4 bases and J lost 9; bases outside the gene matches: 6. The CDR3 is 13 amino acids. CDR3 nucleotide sequence: TGTGCCATCAGTGGCACTAGCGGGATGGGGCAGTACTTC. The encoded protein is CAISGTSGMGQYF.

The gene calls are TRBV11-3 and TRBJ2-4; perhaps TRBD2 as D (6 bases). The germline V gene has CDR1 SGHNT and CDR2 YENEEA. The CDR3 consists of 14 residues. CDR3 bases: TGTGCACTCTGGAGGGGATCGGCCAAAAACATTCAGTACTTC. Amino acid sequence: CALWRGSAKNIQYF.

This clonotype has just a few counts. The chain is built from TRBV9 and TRBJ2-3; 7 nucleotides agree with TRBD2. This CDR3 is 15 amino acids long. Germline CDR1 is SGDLS and CDR2 is YYNGEE. Unmatched junction bases numbered 8, after V lost 7 bases and J lost 0 bases. The CDR3 region is CASRGDAGSTDTQYF. The CDR3 nucleotides are TGTGCCAGCCGGGGGGATGCAGGGAGCACAGATACGCAGTATTTT. Variable domain in full (rest from reference TRBV9 and TRBJ2-3): DSGVTQTPKHLITATGQRVTLRCSPRSGDLSVYWYQQSLDQGLQFLIQYYNGEERAKGNILERFSAQQFPDLHSELNLSSLELGDSALYFCASRGDAGSTDTQYFGPGTRLTVL.

This clonotype was seen at least ten times. This sequence joins TRBV6-5 and TRBJ1-3; D perhaps matches TRBD1 (5 bases). Trimming took off 8 bases at V and 2 bases at J, with 7 bases between the two ends. Looked up from germline, CDR1 is MNHEY and CDR2 is SVGAGI. This CDR3 comprises 12 residues. This chain's CDR3 is CASWDPGNTIYF. DNA of the CDR3: TGTGCCAGCTGGGACCCTGGAAACACCATATATTTT.

Note on this clonotype: With a much larger clone just one base away, this may be a read error. The CDR3 DNA reads as TGCAGTGCTAGAGATCCGGCTGGCGGTGCAGACGAGCAGTACTTC. This sequence encodes CSARDPAGGADEQYF. The rearrangement uses TRBV20-1 and TRBJ2-7, with D unresolved. Germline CDR1 and CDR2: DFQATT and SNEGSKA (reference sequence). This CDR3 is built from 15 residues. V was trimmed by 0 bases and J by 5 bases, leaving 17 bases between them.

This clonotype was recorded at least ten times. The chain couples TRBV20-1 to TRBJ2-7; possibly TRBD1 for D (5 bases). The CDR3 loop spans 15 amino acids. The germline V gene encodes CDR1 DFQATT and CDR2 SNEGSKA (reference sequence). V was clipped by 6 bases and J by 1 base, with 19 bases between them. The CDR3 DNA follows: TGCAGTGCGTTCAACCCCCTCCAGGGTTCCTACGAGCAGTACTTC. Protein product: CSAFNPLQGSYEQYF.

The chain joins TRBV30 to TRBJ1-1; D is uncertain. The length of the CDR3 is 12 residues. CDR1 and CDR2 from the germline V gene are GTSNPN and SVGIG (reference sequence). Trimming removed 4 bases at V and 1 base at J, with 7 bases between. CDR3 sequence (DNA): TGTGCCTGGAATGCCGGGAACACTGAAGCTTTCTTT. Translating it yields CAWNAGNTEAFF.

This clonotype was observed at least ten times. This chain's CDR3 is CASSVGAVQPQHF. The CDR3 nucleotides are TGTGCCAGCAGTGTTGGGGCGGTTCAGCCCCAGCATTTT. This sequence joins TRBV2 and TRBJ1-5, with TRBD1 as a possible D gene (5 bases). The CDR3 has 13 residues. CDR1 SNHLY and CDR2 FYNNEI come from the germline V gene. V lost 4 bases, J lost 6 bases, and 10 bases lay in between.

This clonotype was found many times. The chain recombines TRBV20-1 with TRBJ1-4; the D gene is possibly TRBD1 (5 bases). The germline gives CDR1 DFQATT, CDR2 SNEGSKA (reference sequence). CDR3 size: 14 residues. The V and J ends lost 6 bases and 7 bases respectively, with 18 bases between them. The CDR3 reads CSAPAGSRGEKLFF. DNA for the CDR3: TGCAGTGCCCCGGCGGGCAGTAGGGGTGAAAAACTGTTTTTT.

CDR3 amino acids: CATSSARGSTSHEQFF. Written as DNA, the CDR3 is TGTGCCACCAGCAGTGCTAGAGGGTCGACTAGCCATGAGCAGTTCTTC. This rearrangement joins TRBV15 to TRBJ2-1; 7 bases align to TRBD2. V shed 3 bases, J shed 8 bases, and the junction held 13 bases outside the gene matches. Germline V gene sequence: CDR1 LNHNV, CDR2 YYDKDF (reference sequence). The CDR3 covers 16 residues.